Sequencing of this TCR beta chain was carried out in a study of cytomegalovirus exposure and HLA in healthy donors. V trimming: 6 bases; J trimming: 0 bases; junction bases outside the gene matches: 6. From germline, CDR1 is GTSNPN and CDR2 SVGIG (reference sequence). CDR3 length equals 14 residues. The PCR was carried out with 60 Vbeta primers and 13 Jbeta primers. Method: immunoSEQ multiplex PCR; TCRdb's copy keeps in-frame clones and lacks some. The profile covers over 200,000 clones, with 77% appearing a single time and around 2.9% taken by the ten largest. The sequence came from a woman aged 60-75 years in good health and CMV-seropositive. The chain employs TRBV30 and TRBJ2-7, with TRBD1 identical over 9 bases. Sequencing used PBMCs. In nucleotides, the CDR3 is TGTGCCTGCCATGGGACAGGGAGCTCCTACGAGCAGTACTTC. This translates into CACHGTGSSYEQYF.